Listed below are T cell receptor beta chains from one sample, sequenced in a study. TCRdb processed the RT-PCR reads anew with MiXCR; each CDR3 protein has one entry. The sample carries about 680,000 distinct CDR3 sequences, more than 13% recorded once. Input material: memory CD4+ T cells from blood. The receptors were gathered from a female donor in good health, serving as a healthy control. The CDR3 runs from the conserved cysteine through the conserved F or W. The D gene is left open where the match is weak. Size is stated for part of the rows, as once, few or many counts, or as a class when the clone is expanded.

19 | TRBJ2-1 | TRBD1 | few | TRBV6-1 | CASRRHSQYGQGADNEQFF | TGTGCCAGCAGACGTCATTCCCAATATGGGCAGGGGGCCGACAATGAGCAGTTCTTC
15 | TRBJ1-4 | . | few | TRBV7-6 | CASSLGVGWDEKLFF | TGTGCCAGCAGCTTAGGTGTGGGCTGGGATGAAAAACTGTTTTTT
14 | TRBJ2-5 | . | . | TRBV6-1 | CASRPTGAGETQYF | TGTGCCAGCAGACCCACAGGAGCCGGCGAGACCCAGTACTTC
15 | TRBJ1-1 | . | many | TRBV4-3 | CASSQVLSGDTEAFF | TGCGCCAGCAGCCAGGTTCTGTCGGGGGACACTGAAGCTTTCTTT
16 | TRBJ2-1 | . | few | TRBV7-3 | CASSLNSASSYNEQFF | TGTGCCAGCAGCTTAAACAGCGCGAGCTCCTACAATGAGCAGTTCTTC
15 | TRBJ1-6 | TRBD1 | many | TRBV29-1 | CSVRQGSSPNSPLHF | TGCAGCGTCAGACAGGGGTCCTCCCCCAATTCACCCCTCCACTTT
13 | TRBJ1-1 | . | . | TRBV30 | CAWSDRARTKAFF | TGTGCCTGGAGTGACAGGGCCCGGACGAAAGCTTTCTTT
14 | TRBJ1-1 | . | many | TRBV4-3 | CASSQAAMNTEAFF | TGCGCCAGCAGCCAAGCAGCCATGAACACTGAAGCTTTCTTT
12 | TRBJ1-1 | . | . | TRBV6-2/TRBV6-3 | CASSHKNTEAFF | TGTGCCAGCAGTCACAAGAACACTGAAGCTTTCTTT
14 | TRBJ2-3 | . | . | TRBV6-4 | CASSMERSTDTRYF | TGTGCCAGCAGCATGGAGAGAAGCACAGATACGCGGTATTTT
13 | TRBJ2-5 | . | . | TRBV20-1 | CSASAGPRETQYF | TGCAGTGCTAGCGCGGGCCCTCGAGAGACCCAGTACTTC
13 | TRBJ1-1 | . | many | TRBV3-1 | CASSPGGGTEAFF | TGTGCCAGCTCACCGGGGGGGGGCACTGAAGCTTTCTTT
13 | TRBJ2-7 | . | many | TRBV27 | CASSGQFSYEQYF | TGTGCCAGCTCTGGACAGTTCTCCTACGAGCAGTACTTC
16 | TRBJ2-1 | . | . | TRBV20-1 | CSARENRQVSLGEQFF | TGCAGTGCTAGAGAGAACCGACAGGTGTCCCTCGGTGAGCAGTTCTTC
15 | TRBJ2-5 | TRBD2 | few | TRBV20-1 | CSARDSSGRVETQYF | TGCAGTGCTAGAGACAGTAGCGGGAGGGTAGAGACCCAGTACTTC
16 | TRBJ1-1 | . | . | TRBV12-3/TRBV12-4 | CASSAGGAGPWNRAFF | TGTGCCAGCAGCGCCGGCGGGGCAGGGCCGTGGAACCGGGCTTTCTTT
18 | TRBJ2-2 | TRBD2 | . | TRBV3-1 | CASSQHSTGTSRVGELFF | TGTGCCAGCAGCCAACATTCTACCGGGACTAGCAGAGTCGGGGAGCTGTTTTTT
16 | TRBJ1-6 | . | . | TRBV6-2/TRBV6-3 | CASRRQTYGYNSPLHF | TGTGCCAGCCGTAGACAGACCTACGGATATAATTCACCCCTCCACTTT
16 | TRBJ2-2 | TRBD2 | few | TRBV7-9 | CASSLSLAGETGELFF | TGTGCCAGCAGCTTGTCTCTAGCGGGAGAAACCGGGGAGCTGTTTTTT
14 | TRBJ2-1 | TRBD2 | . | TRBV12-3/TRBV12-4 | CAGSGGDPYNEQFF | TGTGCCGGATCGGGGGGGGATCCCTACAATGAGCAGTTCTTC
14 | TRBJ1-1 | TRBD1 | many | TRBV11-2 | CASSPDRDATEAFF | TGTGCCAGCAGCCCGGACAGGGACGCGACTGAAGCTTTCTTT
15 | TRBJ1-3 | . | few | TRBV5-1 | CASSPDSLFGNTIYF | TGCGCCAGCAGCCCGGACAGTCTTTTTGGAAACACCATATATTTT
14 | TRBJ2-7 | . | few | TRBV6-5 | CASSYSRNSYEQYF | TGTGCCAGCAGTTACTCGAGGAACAGCTACGAGCAGTACTTC
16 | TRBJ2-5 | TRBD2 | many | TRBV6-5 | CASSSPSSGAGETQYF | TGTGCCAGCAGTTCCCCCTCGAGCGGGGCGGGGGAGACCCAGTACTTC
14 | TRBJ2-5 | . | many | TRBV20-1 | CSAPTAMGGETQYF | TGCAGTGCCCCCACGGCCATGGGCGGTGAGACCCAGTACTTC
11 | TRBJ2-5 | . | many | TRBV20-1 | CSARTQSTQYF | TGCAGTGCTAGGACCCAGTCGACCCAGTACTTC
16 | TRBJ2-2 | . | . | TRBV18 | CASSPPRGSNTGELFF | TGTGCCAGCTCACCACCCAGGGGATCGAACACCGGGGAGCTGTTTTTT
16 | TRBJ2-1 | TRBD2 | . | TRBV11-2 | CASSLNLAGASNEQFF | TGTGCCAGCAGCTTAAATCTAGCGGGAGCTTCGAATGAGCAGTTCTTC